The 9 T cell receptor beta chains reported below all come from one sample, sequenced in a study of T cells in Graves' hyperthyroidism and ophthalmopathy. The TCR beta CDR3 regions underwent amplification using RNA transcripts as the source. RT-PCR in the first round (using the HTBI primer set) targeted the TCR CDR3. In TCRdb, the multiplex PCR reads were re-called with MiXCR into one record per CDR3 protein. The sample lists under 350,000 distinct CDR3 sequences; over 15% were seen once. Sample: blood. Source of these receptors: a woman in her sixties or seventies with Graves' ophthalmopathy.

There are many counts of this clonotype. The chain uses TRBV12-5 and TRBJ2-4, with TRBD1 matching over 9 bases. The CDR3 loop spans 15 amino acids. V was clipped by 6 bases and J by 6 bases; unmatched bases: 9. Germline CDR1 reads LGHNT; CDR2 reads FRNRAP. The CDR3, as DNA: TGTGCTAGTGGCCCGATGGGACAGGGCGGAAACATTCAGTACTTC. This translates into CASGPMGQGGNIQYF.

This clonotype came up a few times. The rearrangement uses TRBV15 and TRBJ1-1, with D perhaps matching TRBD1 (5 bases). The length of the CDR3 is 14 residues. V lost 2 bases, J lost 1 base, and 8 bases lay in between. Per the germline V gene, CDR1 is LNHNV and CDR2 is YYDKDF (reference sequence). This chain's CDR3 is CATSRQGENTEAFF. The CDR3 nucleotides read TGTGCCACCAGCAGACAAGGGGAGAACACTGAAGCTTTCTTT.

The CDR3 sequence is CASSRDRGLGEQYF. The CDR3 nucleotides are TGTGCCAGCAGTAGAGACAGGGGGCTAGGGGAGCAGTACTTC. The chain carries TRBV6-2 or TRBV6-3 and TRBJ2-7; 10 bases match TRBD1. The CDR3 extends over 14 amino acids. Germline-derived CDR1 and CDR2 are MNHEY and SVGEGT. Germline trimming cut 5 bases from V and 7 bases from J; bases unmatched to any gene: 8.

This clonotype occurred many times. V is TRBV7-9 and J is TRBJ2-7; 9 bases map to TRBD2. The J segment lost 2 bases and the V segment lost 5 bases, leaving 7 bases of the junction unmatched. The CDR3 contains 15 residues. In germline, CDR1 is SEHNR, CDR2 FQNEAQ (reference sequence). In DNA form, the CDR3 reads TGTGCCAGCAGCGGCCGTCTAGCGGGAACCTACGAGCAGTACTTC. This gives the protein CASSGRLAGTYEQYF.

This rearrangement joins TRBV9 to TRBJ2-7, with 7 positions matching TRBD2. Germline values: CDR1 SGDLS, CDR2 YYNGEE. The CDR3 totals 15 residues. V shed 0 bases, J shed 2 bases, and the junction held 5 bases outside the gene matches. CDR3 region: CASSVAAGETYEQYF. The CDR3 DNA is TGTGCCAGCAGCGTAGCGGCGGGGGAAACCTACGAGCAGTACTTC.

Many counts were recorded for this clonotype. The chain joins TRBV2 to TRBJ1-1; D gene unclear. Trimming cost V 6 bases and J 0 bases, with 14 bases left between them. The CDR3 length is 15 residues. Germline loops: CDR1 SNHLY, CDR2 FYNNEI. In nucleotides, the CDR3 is TGTGCCAGCAGCCACGACACCTATCTGAACACTGAAGCTTTCTTT. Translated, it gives CASSHDTYLNTEAFF.

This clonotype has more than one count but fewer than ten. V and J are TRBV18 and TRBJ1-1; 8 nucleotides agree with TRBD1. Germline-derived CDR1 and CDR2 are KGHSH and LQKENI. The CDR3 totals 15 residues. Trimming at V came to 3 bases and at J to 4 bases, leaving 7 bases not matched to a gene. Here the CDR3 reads CASSPGTGGGTEAFF. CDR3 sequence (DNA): TGTGCCAGCTCACCCGGAACAGGGGGGGGCACTGAAGCTTTCTTT. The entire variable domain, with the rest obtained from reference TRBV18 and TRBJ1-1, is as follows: NAGVMQNPRHLVRRRGQEARLRCSPMKGHSHVYWYRQLPEEGLKFMVYLQKENIIDESGMPKERFSAEFPKEGPSILRIQQVVRGDSAAYFCASSPGTGGGTEAFFGQGTRLTVV.

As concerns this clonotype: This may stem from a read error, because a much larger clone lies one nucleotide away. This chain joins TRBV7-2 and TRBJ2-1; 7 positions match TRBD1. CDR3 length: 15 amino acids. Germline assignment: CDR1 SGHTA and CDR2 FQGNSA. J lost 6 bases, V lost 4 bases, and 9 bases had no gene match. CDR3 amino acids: CASSSAGTAFNEQFF. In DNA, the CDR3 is TGTGCCAGCAGCTCAGCTGGGACAGCCTTCAATGAGCAGTTCTTC.

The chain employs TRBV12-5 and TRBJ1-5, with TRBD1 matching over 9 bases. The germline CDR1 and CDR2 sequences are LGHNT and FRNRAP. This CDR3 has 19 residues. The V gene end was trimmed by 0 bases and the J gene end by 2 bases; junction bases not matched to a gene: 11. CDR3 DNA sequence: TGTGCTAGTGGTTTGGTACTAGGGACAGGGATTTTCGGCAATCAGCCCCAGCATTTT. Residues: CASGLVLGTGIFGNQPQHF.